Sequencing of this T cell receptor (beta chain) was carried out in a study of blood T cell repertoires in COVID-19. The repertoire was sequenced with immunoSEQ multiplex PCR; TCRdb's copy has only in-frame clones and lacks some. The repertoire has under 200,000 clones, roughly nine tenths of them found once; the top ten carry roughly 8.1%. The CDR3 has 15 residues. Trimming shortened V by 4 bases and J by 8 bases, and 18 bases separated the two germline ends. CDR1 and CDR2 (germline): SGHRS, YFSETQ. The chain combines TRBV5-1 with TRBJ1-4; D is possibly TRBD1 (5 bases). This sequence originates from a woman between 18 and 29 years old who had recovered from COVID-19. The specimen sequenced was PBMCs or T cells enriched from blood (not recorded which). The CDR3 DNA reads as TGCGCCAGCAGCCGGGGGGACCGACCGCGGGAAAAACTGTTTTTT. It translates to CASSRGDRPREKLFF.